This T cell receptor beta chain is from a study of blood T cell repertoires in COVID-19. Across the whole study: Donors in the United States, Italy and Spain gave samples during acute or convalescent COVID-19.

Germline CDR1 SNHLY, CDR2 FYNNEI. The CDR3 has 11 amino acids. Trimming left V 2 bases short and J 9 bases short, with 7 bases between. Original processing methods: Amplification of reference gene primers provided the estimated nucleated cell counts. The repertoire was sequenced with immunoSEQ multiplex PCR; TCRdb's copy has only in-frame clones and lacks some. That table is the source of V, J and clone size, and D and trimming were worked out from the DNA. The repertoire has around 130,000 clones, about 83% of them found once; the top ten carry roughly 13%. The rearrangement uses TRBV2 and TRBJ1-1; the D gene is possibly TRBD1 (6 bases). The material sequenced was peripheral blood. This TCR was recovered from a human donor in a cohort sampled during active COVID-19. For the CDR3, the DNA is TGTGCCAGCAGTGAACAGGGGAAAGCTTTCTTT. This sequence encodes CASSEQGKAFF.